What follows describes a single TCR beta chain. The length of the CDR3 is 14 residues. In germline, CDR1 is MNHEY, CDR2 SMNVEV (reference sequence). Trimming took 7 bases from V and 7 from J, leaving 16 bases between them. FACS enriched CD8+ TEMRA cells, while bulk CD8+ and CD4+ were negatively isolated. The sample belongs to a study of CD8 T cells in Susac syndrome. Random-hexamer reverse transcription was applied to about 0.45 to 1 ug RNA. TCRdb re-called the immunoSEQ multiplex PCR reads with MiXCR, one entry per CDR3 protein. This table has approximately 280,000 distinct CDR3 sequences, about 85% appearing once.

This clonotype originated in a human donor with multiple sclerosis. Sequencing input: CD8+ T cells from PBMCs. The chain joins TRBV27 to TRBJ1-4; D unclear. Here the CDR3 reads CASTTGRSGEKLFF. CDR3 bases: TGTGCCAGCACCACCGGGAGATCGGGTGAAAAACTGTTTTTT.